This T cell receptor (beta chain) was recorded in a study of regulatory T cells in long-lasting Graves disease. Whole-study results and caveats: TCR diversity was lower in persistent Graves' patients than in newly diagnosed ones.

Trimming removed 0 bases at V and 5 bases at J, with 7 bases between. The CDR3 consists of 13 residues. The germline V gene has CDR1 SGHDN and CDR2 FVKESK. Investigators prepared the TCR beta libraries by applying iRepertoire HTBI primers and Arm-PCR of CDR3 regions. Authors' processing steps: Looking across samples, the authors found some 60 TRBV and 15 or so TRBJ segments. TCRdb re-called the multiplex PCR reads with MiXCR, one entry per CDR3 protein. TCRdb, not the authors, supplied the V and J calls. This table has 350,000 to 550,000 distinct CDR3 sequences, 15% appearing once. Time point described: newly diagnosed GD, antithyroid drugs for less than 3 months. There was RNA extracted from PBMCs, and the TCR library was made from it. Investigators report Graves' disease was diagnosed under American Thyroid Association guidelines. A remark on this clonotype: Its antigen remains unidentified.

The sample also formed part of further work on T cells in Graves' hyperthyroidism and ophthalmopathy. That paper states: In the analysis, a 13 V-J model separated ophthalmopathy from stable hyperthyroidism.

The chain is built from TRBV14 and TRBJ1-2; D not certain. The sample was peripheral blood mononuclear cells (PBMCs), taken at new diagnosis, from a patient treated with antithyroid drugs. The clonotype was recovered from a young woman with Graves disease. CDR3 DNA: TGTGCCAGCAGCCAAGATGGGTGGTATGGCTACACCTTC. Its protein product is CASSQDGWYGYTF.